This T cell receptor beta chain was observed in a study of blood T cell repertoires in COVID-19. Study-level information: The United States, Italy and Spain were the sources of the acute and convalescent COVID-19 samples. PBMCs, B-cell-depleted T cells, or T cells provided the cDNA or gDNA that made up the material.

Original methodology: Reference gene primer amplification gave nucleated cell count estimates. Measured with immunoSEQ multiplex PCR; TCRdb has only the in-frame clones, and not every one. From that table come the V and J calls and clone size; the DNA was used to work out D and trimming. The sample contains some 170,000 clones, around 87% of which appear only once. The length of the CDR3 is 14 residues. The V gene lost 5 bases and the J gene lost 0 bases, with 11 bases spanning the gap. CDR1 and CDR2 from the germline V gene are SGHVS and FNYEAQ. This clone was recorded once. While infection was still active, Seattle patients were enrolled and then followed longitudinally.

The sequence was obtained from a woman in her 70s with COVID-19, enrolled during active disease. The sequenced sample was peripheral blood. The chain employs TRBV7-6 and TRBJ2-7, with no clear D. Here the CDR3 DNA reads TGTGCCAGCAGCCCCTCAAGAGGCTCCTACGAGCAGTACTTC. It is translated as CASSPSRGSYEQYF.